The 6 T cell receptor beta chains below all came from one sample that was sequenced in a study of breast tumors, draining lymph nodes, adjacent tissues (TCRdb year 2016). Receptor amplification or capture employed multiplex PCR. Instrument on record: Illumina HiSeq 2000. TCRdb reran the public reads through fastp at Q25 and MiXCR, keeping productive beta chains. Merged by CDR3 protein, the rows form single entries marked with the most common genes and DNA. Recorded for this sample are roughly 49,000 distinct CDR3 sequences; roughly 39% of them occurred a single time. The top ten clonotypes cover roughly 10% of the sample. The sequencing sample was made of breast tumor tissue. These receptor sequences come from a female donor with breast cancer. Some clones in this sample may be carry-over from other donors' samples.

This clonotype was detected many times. The CDR3 DNA reads TGTGCCAGCAGTAGCAGTCCCCTAGTCGCCTACGAGCAGTACTTC. Its translation is CASSSSPLVAYEQYF. V gene TRBV11-3 combines with J gene TRBJ2-7; D unclear. The germline V gene encodes CDR1 SGHNT and CDR2 YENEEA. The V end was cut by 6 bases, the J end by 2 bases, with 17 bases between. The CDR3 spans 15 residues.

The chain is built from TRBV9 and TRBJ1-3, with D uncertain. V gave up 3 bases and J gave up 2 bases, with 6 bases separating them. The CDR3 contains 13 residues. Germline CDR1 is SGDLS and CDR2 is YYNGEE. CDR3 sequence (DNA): TGTGCCAGCAGCGGTGGGACTGGAAACACCATATATTTT. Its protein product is CASSGGTGNTIYF.

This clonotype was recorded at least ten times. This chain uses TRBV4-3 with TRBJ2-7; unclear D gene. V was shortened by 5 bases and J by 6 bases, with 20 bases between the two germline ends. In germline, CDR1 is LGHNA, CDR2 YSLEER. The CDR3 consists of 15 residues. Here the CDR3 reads CASSASSKWRSEQYF. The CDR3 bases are TGCGCCAGCAGCGCGTCTTCTAAGTGGCGCTCCGAGCAGTACTTC.

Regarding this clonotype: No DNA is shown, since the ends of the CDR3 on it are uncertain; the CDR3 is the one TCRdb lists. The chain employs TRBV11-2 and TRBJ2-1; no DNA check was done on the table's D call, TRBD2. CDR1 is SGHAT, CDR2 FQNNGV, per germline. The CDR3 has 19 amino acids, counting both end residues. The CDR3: CASSFYICSARDGPYEQFF.

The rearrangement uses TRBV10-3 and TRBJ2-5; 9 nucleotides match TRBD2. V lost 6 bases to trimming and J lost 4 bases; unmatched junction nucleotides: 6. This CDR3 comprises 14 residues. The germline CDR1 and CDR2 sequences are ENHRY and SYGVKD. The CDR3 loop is CAIRTGLASETQYF. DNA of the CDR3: TGTGCCATCAGGACAGGACTAGCGTCAGAGACCCAGTACTTC.

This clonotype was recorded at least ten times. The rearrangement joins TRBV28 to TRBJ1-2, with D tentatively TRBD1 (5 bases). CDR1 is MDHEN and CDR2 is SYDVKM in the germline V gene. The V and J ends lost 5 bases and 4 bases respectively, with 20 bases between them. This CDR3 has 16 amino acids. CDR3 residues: CASSTQLGDSSYGYTF. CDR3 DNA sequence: TGTGCCAGCAGTACCCAATTGGGGGACTCTTCCTATGGCTACACCTTC.